The T cell receptor (beta chain) described here comes from a study of Graves' ophthalmopathy and Graves' hyperthyroidism. The study amplified TCR beta CDR3 regions using RNA transcripts. Investigators did first-round RT-PCR with HTBI primers, then second-round multiplex PCR. TCRdb reprocessed the multiplex PCR reads with MiXCR, giving one entry per CDR3 protein. The sample records some 750,000 distinct CDR3 sequences, roughly two fifths being singletons. The CDR3 is 14 residues long. V lost 5 bases, J lost 1 base, and 3 bases stayed unmatched. Germline V gives CDR1 DFQATT, CDR2 SNEGSKA (reference sequence). Ophthalmopathy donors showed moderate-to-severe activity, CAS ≥3, NOSPECS ≥4 and a duration under 3 months.

The chain links TRBV20-1 to TRBJ1-5, with TRBD1 matching 9 bases. The sequence was collected from an adult man with Graves' ophthalmopathy. Sequencing was carried out using peripheral blood. Here the CDR3 reads CSARQGVSNQPQHF. The CDR3 region has the DNA TGCAGTGCTCGACAGGGGGTAAGCAATCAGCCCCAGCATTTT.